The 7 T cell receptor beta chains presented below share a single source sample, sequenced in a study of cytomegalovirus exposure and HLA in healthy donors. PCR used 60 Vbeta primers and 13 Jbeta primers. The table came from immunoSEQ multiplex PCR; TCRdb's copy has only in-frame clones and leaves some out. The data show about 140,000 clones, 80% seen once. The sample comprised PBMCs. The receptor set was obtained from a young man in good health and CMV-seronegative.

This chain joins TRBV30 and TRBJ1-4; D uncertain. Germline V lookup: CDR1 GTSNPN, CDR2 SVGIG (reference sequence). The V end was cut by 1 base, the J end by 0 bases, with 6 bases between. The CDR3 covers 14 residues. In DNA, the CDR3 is TGTGCCTGGAGTGCTACAGCAACTAATGAAAAACTGTTTTTT. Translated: CAWSATATNEKLFF.

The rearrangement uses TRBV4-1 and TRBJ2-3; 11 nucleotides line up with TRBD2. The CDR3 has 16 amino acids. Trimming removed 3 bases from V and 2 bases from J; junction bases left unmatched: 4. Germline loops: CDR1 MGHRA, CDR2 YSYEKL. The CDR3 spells CASSQGLADFTDTQYF. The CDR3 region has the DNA TGCGCCAGCAGCCAGGGACTAGCGGACTTCACAGATACGCAGTATTTT.

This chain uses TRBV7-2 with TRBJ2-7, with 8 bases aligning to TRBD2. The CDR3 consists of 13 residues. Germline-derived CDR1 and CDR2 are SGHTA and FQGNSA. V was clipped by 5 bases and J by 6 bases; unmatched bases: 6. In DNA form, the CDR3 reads TGTGCCAGCAGCACTGGGACTAGACGCGAGCAGTACTTC. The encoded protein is CASSTGTRREQYF.

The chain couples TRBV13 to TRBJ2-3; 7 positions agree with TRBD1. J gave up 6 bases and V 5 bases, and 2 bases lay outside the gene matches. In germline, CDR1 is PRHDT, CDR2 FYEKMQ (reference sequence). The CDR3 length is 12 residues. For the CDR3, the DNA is TGTGCCAGCAGCAAACAGGGGGATACGCAGTATTTT. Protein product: CASSKQGDTQYF.

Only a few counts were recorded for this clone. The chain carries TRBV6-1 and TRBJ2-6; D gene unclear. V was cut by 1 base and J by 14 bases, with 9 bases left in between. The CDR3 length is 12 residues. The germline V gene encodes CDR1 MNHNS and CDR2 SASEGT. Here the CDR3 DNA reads TGTGCCAGCAGTGAAGTCTACCCCCTCCTGACTTTC. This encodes CASSEVYPLLTF.

Here the CDR3 reads CASRGQGYGYTF. The CDR3 DNA follows: TGTGCCAGCAGAGGCCAGGGTTATGGCTACACCTTC. The chain links TRBV2 to TRBJ1-2; TRBD1 might be the D (5 bases). CDR3 length equals 12 residues. The V end was cut by 6 bases, the J end by 5 bases, with 10 bases between. Germline V gene lookup returns CDR1 SNHLY and CDR2 FYNNEI.

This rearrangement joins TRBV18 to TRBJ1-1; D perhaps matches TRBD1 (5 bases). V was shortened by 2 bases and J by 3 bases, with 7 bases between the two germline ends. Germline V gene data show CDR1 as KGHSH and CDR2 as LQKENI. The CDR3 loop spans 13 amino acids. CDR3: CASSPAQDTEAFF. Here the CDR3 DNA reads TGTGCCAGCTCACCAGCACAGGACACTGAAGCTTTCTTT.